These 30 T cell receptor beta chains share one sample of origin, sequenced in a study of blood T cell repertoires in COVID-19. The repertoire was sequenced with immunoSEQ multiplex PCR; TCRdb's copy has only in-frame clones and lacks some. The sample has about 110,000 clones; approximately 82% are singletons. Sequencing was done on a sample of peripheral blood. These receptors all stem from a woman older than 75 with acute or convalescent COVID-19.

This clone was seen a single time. In DNA, the CDR3 is TGTGCCAGCTCACCTCAATGGACTGAATTACAGCCCCAGCATTTT. This translates into CASSPQWTELQPQHF. This chain connects TRBV18 to TRBJ1-5; D is undetermined. Trimming removed 3 bases at V and 7 bases at J, with 16 bases between. This CDR3 is built from 15 residues. Germline V CDR1 and CDR2: KGHSH, LQKENI.

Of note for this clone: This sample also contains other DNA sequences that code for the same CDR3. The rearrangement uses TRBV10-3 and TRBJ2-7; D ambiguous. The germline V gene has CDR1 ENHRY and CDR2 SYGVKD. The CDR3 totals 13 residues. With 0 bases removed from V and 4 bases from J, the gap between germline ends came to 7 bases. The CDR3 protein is CAISESRQYEQYF. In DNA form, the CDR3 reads TGTGCCATCAGTGAGTCGCGGCAGTACGAGCAGTACTTC.

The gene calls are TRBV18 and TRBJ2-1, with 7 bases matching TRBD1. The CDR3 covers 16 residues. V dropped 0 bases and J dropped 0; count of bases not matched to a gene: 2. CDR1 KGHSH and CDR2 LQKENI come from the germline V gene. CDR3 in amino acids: CASSPPDRSSYNEQFF. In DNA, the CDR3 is TGTGCCAGCTCACCACCGGACAGGAGCTCCTACAATGAGCAGTTCTTC.

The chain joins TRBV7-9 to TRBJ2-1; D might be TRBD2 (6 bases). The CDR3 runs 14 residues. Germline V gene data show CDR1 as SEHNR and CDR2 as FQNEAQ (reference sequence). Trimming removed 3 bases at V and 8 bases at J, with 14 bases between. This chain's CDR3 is CASSFSLARDEQFF. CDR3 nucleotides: TGTGCCAGCAGCTTTTCACTAGCACGGGATGAGCAGTTCTTC.

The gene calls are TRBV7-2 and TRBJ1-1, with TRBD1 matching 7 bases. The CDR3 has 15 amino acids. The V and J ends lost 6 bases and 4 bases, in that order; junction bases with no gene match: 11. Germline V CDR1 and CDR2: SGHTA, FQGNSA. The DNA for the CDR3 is TGTGCCAGCAGTCGGATTCCGGGACAGTCCACTGAAGCTTTCTTT. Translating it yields CASSRIPGQSTEAFF.

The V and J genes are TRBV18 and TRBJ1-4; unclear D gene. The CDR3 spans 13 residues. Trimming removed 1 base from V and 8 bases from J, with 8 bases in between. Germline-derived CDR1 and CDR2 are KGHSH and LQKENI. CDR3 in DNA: TGTGCCAGCTCACCACGAATTCAGGAAAAACTGTTTTTT. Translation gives CASSPRIQEKLFF.

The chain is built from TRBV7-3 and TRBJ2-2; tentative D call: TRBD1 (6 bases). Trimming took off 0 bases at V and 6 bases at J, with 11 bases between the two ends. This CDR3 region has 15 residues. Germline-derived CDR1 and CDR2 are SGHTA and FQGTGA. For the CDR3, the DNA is TGTGCCAGCAGCTTAACACAGGGAAGTGCCGGGGAGCTGTTTTTT. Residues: CASSLTQGSAGELFF.

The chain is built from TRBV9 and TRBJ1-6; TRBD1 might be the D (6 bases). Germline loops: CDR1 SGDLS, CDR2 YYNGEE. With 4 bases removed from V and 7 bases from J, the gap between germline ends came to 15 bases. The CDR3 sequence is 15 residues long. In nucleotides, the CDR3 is TGTGCCAGCAGCCTCCAGGGGACGGAAAATTCACCCCTCCACTTT. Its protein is CASSLQGTENSPLHF.

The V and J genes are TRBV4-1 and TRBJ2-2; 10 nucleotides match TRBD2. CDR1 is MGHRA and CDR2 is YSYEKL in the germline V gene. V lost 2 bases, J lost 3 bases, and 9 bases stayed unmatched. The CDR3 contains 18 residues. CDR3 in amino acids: CASSQTPSGGADTGELFF. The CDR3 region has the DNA TGCGCCAGCAGCCAAACGCCAAGCGGGGGGGCTGACACCGGGGAGCTGTTTTTT.

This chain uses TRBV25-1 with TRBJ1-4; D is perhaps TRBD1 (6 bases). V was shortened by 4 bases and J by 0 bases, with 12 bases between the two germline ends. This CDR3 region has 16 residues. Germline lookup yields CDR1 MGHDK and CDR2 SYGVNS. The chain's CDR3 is CASSARQAPTNEKLFF. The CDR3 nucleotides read TGTGCCAGCAGTGCGAGACAGGCGCCAACTAATGAAAAACTGTTTTTT.

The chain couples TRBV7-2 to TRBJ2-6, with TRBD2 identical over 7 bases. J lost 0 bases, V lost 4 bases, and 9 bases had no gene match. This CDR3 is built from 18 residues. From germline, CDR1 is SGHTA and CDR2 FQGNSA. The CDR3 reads CASSYRLAISSGANVLTF. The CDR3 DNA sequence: TGTGCCAGCAGCTACCGACTAGCCATCTCCTCTGGGGCCAACGTCCTGACTTTC.

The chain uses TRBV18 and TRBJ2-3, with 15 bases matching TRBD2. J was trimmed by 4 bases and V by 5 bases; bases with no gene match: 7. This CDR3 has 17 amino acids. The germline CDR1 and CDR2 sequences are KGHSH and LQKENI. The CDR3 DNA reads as TGTGCCAGCTCAATCGGACTAGCGGGGGGGATTGCAGATACGCAGTATTTT. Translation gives CASSIGLAGGIADTQYF.

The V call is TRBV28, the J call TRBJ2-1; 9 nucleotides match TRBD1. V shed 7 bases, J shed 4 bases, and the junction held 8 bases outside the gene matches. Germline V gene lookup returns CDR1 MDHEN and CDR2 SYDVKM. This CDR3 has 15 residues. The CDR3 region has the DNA TGTGCCAGCATATATCCGGGACAGGGTTACAATGAGCAGTTCTTC. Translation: CASIYPGQGYNEQFF.

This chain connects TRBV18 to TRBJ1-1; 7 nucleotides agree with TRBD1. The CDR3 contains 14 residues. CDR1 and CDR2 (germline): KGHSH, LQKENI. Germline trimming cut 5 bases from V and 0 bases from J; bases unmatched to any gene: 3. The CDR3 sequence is CASSAGTVNTEAFF. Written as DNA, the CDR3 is TGTGCCAGCTCAGCCGGGACAGTGAACACTGAAGCTTTCTTT.

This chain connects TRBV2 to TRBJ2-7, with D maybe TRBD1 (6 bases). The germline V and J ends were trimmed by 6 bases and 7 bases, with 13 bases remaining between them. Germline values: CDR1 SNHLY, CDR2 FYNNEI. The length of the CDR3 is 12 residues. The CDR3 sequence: CASSTQGKEQYF. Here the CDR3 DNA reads TGTGCCAGCAGCACACAGGGTAAGGAGCAGTACTTC. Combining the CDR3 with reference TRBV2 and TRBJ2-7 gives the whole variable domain EPEVTQTPSHQVTQMGQEVILRCVPISNHLYFYWYRQILGQKVEFLVSFYNNEISEKSEIFDDQFSVERPDGSNFTLKIRSTKLEDSAMYFCASSTQGKEQYFGPGTRLTVT.

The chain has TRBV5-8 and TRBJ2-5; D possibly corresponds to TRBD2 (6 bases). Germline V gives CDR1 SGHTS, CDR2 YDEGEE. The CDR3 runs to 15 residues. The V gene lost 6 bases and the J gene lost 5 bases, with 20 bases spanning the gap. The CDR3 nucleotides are TGTGCCAGCACCTTTGGGGGGTCCCTGGAGGAGACCCAGTACTTC. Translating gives CASTFGGSLEETQYF.

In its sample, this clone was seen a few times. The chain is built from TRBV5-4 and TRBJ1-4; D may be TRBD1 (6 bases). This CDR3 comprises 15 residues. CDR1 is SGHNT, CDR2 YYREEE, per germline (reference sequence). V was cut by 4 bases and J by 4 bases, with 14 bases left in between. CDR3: CASSPSGTYNEKLFF. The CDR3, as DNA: TGTGCCAGCAGCCCATCCGGGACATATAATGAAAAACTGTTTTTT.

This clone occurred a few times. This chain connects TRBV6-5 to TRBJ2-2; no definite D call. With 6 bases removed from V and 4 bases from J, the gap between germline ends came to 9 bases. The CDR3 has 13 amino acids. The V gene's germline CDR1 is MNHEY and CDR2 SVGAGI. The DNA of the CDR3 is TGTGCCAGCAGCAAATCGAGCACCGGGGAGCTGTTTTTT. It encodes CASSKSSTGELFF.

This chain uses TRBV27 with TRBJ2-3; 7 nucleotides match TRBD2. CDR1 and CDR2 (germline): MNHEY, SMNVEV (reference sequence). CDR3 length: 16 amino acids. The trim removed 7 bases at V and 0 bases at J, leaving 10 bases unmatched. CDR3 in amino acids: CASIIQASGSTDTQYF. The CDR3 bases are TGTGCCAGCATCATTCAAGCTAGCGGAAGCACAGATACGCAGTATTTT.

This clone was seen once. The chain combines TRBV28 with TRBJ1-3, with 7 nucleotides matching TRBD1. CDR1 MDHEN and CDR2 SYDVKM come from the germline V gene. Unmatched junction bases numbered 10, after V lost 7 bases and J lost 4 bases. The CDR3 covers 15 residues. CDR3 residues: CASTGQVWLGNTIYF. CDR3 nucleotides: TGTGCCAGCACCGGACAGGTCTGGCTGGGAAACACCATATATTTT.

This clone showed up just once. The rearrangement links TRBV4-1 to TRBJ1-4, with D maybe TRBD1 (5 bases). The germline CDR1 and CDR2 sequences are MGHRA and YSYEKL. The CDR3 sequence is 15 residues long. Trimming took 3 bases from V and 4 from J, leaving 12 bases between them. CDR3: CASSQTSGGNEKLFF. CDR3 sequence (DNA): TGCGCCAGCAGCCAGACATCGGGGGGTAATGAAAAACTGTTTTTT.

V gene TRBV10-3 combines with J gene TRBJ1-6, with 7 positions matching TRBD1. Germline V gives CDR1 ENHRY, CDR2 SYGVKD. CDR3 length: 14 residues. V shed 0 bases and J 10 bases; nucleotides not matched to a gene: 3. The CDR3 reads CAISESTGNSPLHF. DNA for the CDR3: TGTGCCATCAGTGAGTCGACAGGGAACTCACCCCTCCACTTT.

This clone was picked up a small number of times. CDR3 in amino acids: CAISEEVLNQPQHF. The CDR3 coding sequence is TGTGCCATCAGTGAGGAAGTTCTAAATCAGCCCCAGCATTTT. V is TRBV10-3 and J is TRBJ1-5; D remains ambiguous. CDR3 size: 14 residues. Trimming stripped 2 bases from V and 4 bases from J, with 9 bases between. CDR1 is ENHRY, CDR2 SYGVKD, per germline.

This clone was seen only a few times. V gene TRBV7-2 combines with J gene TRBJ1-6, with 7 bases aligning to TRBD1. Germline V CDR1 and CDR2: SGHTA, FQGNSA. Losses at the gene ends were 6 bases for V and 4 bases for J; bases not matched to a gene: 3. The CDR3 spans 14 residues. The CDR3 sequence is CASRPGQYNSPLHF. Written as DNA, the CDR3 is TGTGCCAGCAGGCCGGGACAGTATAATTCACCCCTCCACTTT.

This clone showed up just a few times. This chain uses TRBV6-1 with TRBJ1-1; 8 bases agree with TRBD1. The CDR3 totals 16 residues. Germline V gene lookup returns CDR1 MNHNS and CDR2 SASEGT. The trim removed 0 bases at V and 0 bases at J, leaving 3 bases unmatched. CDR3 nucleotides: TGTGCCAGCAGTGAAGCGCCAGGGGGCGTGAACACTGAAGCTTTCTTT. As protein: CASSEAPGGVNTEAFF.

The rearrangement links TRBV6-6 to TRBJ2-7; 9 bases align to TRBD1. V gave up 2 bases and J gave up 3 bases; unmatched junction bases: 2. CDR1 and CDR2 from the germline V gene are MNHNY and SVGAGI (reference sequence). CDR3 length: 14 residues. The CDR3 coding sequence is TGTGCCAGCAGTTACGGGGACAGGGTCTACGAGCAGTACTTC. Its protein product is CASSYGDRVYEQYF.

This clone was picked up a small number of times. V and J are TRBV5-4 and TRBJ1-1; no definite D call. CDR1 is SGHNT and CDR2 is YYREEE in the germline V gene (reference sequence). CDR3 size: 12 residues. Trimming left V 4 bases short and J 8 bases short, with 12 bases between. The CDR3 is CASSPKVGEAFF. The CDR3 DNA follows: TGTGCCAGCAGCCCGAAGGTCGGGGAAGCTTTCTTT.

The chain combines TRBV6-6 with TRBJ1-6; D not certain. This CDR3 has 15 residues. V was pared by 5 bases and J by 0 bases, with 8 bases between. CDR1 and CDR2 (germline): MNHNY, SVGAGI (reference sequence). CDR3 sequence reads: CASSEGSSYNSPLHF. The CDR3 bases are TGTGCCAGCAGTGAGGGAAGCTCCTATAATTCACCCCTCCACTTT.

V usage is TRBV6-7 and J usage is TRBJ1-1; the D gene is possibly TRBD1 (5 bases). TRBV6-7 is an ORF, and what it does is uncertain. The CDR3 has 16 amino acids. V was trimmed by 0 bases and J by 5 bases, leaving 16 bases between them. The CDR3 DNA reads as TGTGCCAGCAGTTACTCAGATACGGGGGTTTGGACTGAAGCTTTCTTT. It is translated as CASSYSDTGVWTEAFF.

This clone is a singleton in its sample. The DNA for the CDR3 is TGTGCCAGCAGCTTAGAAGTCGGGAGAGGGTGGGATACGCAGTATTTT. Translating it yields CASSLEVGRGWDTQYF. The chain combines TRBV7-2 with TRBJ2-3; the D gene is possibly TRBD2 (6 bases). Germline assignment: CDR1 SGHTA and CDR2 FQGNSA. CDR3 length: 16 amino acids. The V end was cut by 1 base, the J end by 6 bases, with 17 bases between.